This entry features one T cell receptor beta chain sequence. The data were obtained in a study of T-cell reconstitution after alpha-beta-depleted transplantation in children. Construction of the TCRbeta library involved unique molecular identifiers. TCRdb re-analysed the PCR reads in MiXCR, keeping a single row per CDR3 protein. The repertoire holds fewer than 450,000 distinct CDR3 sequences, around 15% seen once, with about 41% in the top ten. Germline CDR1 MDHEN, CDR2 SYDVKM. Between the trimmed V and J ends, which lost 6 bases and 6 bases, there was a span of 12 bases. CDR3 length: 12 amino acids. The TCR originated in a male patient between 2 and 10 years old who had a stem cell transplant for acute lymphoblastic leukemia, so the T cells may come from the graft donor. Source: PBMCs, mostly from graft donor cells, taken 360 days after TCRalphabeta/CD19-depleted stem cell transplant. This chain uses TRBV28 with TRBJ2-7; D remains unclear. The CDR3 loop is CASSLPRAEQYF. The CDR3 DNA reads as TGTGCCAGCAGCCTCCCAAGAGCCGAGCAGTACTTC.